Sequencing of this T cell receptor (beta chain) was carried out in a study of STAT5B mutations in CD4+ large granular lymphocyte leukemia. Overall study context: Healthy donors showed HLA-associated enrichment of the CDR3 'QG' motif.

The length of the CDR3 is 15 residues. Germline V gives CDR1 SGHTS, CDR2 YDEGEE. V dropped 4 bases and J dropped 5; count of bases not matched to a gene: 8. Sequenced by immunoSEQ multiplex PCR; TCRdb stores in-frame clones only, minus some. The data show around 38,000 clones, about 85% seen once. The chain carries TRBV5-8 and TRBJ2-2; 7 nucleotides align to TRBD1. This TCR was recovered from a human donor in good health. Source material: CD4+ T cells from blood buffy coats. The CDR3 here is CASSIGDRATGELFF. CDR3 DNA: TGTGCCAGCAGCATAGGTGACAGGGCGACCGGGGAGCTGTTTTTT.